This T cell receptor (beta chain) stems from a study of spatial heterogeneity in lung cancer. General study points: Within tumors, counts of expanded alpha and beta TCRs tracked tumor mutation counts.

Stated time point: sample taken at primary tumor resection. The roughly 66 donors had untreated early-stage non-small cell lung cancer. Whole RNA obtained from tumor, nontumor lung or frozen PBMC underwent sequencing without sorting. This clonotype was detected many times. Its antigen is not known. The CDR3 consists of 17 residues. The junction had 8 bases not matched to a gene; V was cut back by 6 bases and J by 1 base. TCRdb re-called the 5' RACE reads with MiXCR, one entry per CDR3 protein. The table has roughly 20,000 distinct CDR3 sequences, approximately 3% seen once. The source of this sequence is a male donor with early-stage non-small cell lung cancer. The source was lung tumor tissue, collected at surgery. This sequence joins TRBV12-3 or TRBV12-4 and TRBJ2-3; 12 bases line up with TRBD2. CDR3 coding DNA: TGTGCCAGCAGGACTGGACTAGCGGGGCCTCGCACAGATACGCAGTATTTT. Amino acids: CASRTGLAGPRTDTQYF.